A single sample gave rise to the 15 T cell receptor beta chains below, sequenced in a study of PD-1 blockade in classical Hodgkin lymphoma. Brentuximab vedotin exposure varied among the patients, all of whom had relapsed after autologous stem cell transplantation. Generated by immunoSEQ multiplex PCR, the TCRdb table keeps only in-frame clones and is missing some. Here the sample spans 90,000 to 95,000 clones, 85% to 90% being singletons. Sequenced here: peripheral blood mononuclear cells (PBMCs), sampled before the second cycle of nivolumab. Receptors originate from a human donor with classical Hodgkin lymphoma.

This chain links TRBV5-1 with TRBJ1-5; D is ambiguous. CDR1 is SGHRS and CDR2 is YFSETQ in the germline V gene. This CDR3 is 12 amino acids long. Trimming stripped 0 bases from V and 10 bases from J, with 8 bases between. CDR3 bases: TGCGCCAGCAGCTTGGAAAATGGACCCCAGCATTTT. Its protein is CASSLENGPQHF.

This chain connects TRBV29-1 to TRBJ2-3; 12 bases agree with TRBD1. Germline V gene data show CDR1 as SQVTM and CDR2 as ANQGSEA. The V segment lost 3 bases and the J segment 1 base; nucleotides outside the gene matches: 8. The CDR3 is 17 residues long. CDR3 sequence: CSVDGTGGAPGTDTQYF. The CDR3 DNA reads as TGCAGCGTTGATGGGACAGGGGGCGCCCCGGGCACAGATACGCAGTATTTT.

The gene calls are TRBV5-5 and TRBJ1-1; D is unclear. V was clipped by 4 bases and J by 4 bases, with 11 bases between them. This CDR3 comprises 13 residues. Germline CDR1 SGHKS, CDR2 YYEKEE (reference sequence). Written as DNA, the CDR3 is TGTGCCAGCAGCGAACTATTGAGCACTGAAGCTTTCTTT. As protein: CASSELLSTEAFF. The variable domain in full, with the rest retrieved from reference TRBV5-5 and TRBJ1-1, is DAGVTQSPTHLIKTRGQQVTLRCSPISGHKSVSWYQQVLGQGPQFIFQYYEKEERGRGNFPDRFSARQFPNYSSELNVNALLLGDSALYLCASSELLSTEAFFGQGTRLTVV.

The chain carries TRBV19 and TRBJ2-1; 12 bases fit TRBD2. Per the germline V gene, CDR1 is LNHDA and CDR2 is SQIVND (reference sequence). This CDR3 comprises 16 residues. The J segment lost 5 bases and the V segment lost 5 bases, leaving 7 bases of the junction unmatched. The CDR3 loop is CASSPRLAGENNEQFF. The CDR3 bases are TGTGCCAGTAGTCCCAGACTAGCGGGGGAGAACAATGAGCAGTTCTTC.

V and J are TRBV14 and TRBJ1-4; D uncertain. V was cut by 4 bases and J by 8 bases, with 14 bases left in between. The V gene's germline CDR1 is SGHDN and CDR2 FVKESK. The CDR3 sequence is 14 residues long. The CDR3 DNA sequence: TGTGCCAGCAGCCGCAGTGGAGACGGCGAAAAACTGTTTTTT. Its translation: CASSRSGDGEKLFF.

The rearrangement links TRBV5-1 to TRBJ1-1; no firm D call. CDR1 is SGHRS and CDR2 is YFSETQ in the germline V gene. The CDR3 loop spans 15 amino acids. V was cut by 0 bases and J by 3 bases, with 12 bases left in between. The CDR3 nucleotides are TGCGCCAGCAGCTTGGCCCCGGGGTATGACACTGAAGCTTTCTTT. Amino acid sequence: CASSLAPGYDTEAFF.

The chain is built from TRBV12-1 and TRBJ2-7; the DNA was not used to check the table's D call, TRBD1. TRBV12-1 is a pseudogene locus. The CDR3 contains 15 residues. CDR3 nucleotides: TGTGCCAGCAGCCCACCCAGGACAGGGATCTGCGAGCAGTACTTC. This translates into CASSPPRTGICEQYF.

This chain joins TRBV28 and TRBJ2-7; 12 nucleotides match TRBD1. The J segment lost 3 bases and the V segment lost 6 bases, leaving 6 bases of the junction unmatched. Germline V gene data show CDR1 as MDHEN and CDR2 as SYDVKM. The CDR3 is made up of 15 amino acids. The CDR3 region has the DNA TGTGCCAGCAGGATGGGGACAGGGGGCGGCTACGAGCAGTACTTC. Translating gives CASRMGTGGGYEQYF. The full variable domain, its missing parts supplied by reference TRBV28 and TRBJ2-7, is DVKVTQSSRYLVKRTGEKVFLECVQDMDHENMFWYRQDPGLGLRLIYFSYDVKMKEKGDIPEGYSVSREKKERFSLILESASTNQTSMYLCASRMGTGGGYEQYFGPGTRLTVT.

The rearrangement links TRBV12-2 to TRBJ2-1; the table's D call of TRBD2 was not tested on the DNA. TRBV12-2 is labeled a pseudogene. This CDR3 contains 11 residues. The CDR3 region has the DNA TGTGCAAGTCGCTTAGGTGAGGGGCAGTTCTTC. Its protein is CASRLGEGQFF.

Here the CDR3 reads CASSRGSGLEYEQYF. CDR3 in DNA: TGTGCCAGCAGTCGGGGATCGGGACTAGAATACGAGCAGTACTTC. The chain recombines TRBV27 with TRBJ2-7; 8 positions agree with TRBD2. The CDR3 spans 15 residues. Germline V gene sequence: CDR1 MNHEY, CDR2 SMNVEV (reference sequence). The ends lost 5 bases at V and 4 bases at J; junction bases unmatched: 10.

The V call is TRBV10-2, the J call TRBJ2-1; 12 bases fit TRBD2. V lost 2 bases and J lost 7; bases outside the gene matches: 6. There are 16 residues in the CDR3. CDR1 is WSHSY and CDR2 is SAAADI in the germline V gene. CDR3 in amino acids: CASSERKLAGGNEQFF. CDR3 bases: TGCGCCAGCAGTGAGAGGAAACTAGCGGGGGGTAATGAGCAGTTCTTC.

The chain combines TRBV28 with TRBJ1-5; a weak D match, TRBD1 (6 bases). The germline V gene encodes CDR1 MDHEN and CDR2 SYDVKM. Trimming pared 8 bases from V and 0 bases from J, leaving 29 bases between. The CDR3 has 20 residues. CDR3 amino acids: CASERHLPGDLALSNQPQHF. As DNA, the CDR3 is TGTGCCAGCGAGCGACATCTCCCAGGGGATCTGGCACTTAGCAATCAGCCCCAGCATTTT.

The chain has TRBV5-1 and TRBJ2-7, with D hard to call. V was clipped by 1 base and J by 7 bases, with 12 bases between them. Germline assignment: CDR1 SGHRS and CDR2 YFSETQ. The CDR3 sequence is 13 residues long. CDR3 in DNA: TGCGCCAGCAGCTTGTCGTATTACCGGGAGCAGTACTTC. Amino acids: CASSLSYYREQYF.

CDR3: CASSAGETYEQYF. The CDR3, as DNA: TGTGCCAGCAGTGCGGGGGAAACCTACGAGCAGTACTTC. This chain connects TRBV2 to TRBJ2-7, with D perhaps TRBD2 (6 bases). The ends were cut back, 4 bases at V and 2 bases at J, with 9 bases in the middle. Germline CDR1 SNHLY, CDR2 FYNNEI. This CDR3 has 13 amino acids. Based on the CDR3 plus reference TRBV2 and TRBJ2-7, the full variable domain is EPEVTQTPSHQVTQMGQEVILRCVPISNHLYFYWYRQILGQKVEFLVSFYNNEISEKSEIFDDQFSVERPDGSNFTLKIRSTKLEDSAMYFCASSAGETYEQYFGPGTRLTVT.

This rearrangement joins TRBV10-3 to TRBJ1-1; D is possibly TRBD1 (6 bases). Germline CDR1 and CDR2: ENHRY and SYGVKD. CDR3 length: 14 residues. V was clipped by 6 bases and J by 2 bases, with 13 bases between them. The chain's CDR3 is CAISPTGFNTEAFF. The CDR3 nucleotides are TGTGCCATCAGCCCAACAGGGTTCAACACTGAAGCTTTCTTT.